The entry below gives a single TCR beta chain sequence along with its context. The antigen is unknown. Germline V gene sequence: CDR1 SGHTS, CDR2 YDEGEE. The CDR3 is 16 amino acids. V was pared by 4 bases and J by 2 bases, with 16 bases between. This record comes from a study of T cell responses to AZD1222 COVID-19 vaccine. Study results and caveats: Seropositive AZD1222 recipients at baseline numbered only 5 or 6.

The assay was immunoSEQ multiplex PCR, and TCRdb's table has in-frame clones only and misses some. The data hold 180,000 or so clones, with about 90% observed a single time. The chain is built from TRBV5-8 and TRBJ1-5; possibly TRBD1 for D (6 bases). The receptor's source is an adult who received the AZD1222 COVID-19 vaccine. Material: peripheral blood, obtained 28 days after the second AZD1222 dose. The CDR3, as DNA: TGTGCCAGCAGCCGAGGCAGGGGTACTGGCAATCAGCCCCAGCATTTT. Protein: CASSRGRGTGNQPQHF.